The following is a T cell receptor beta chain sequence with its context. Second doses were pooled across both intervals (about 4 or about 12 weeks). V dropped 1 base and J dropped 0 bases, with 10 bases sitting between them. Germline V lookup: CDR1 SEHNR, CDR2 FQNEAQ (reference sequence). This CDR3 comprises 16 residues. These data come from a study of T cell responses to AZD1222 COVID-19 vaccine. Repertoires were generated with immunoSEQ multiplex PCR, while TCRdb's copy carries only in-frame clones and drops some. The data contain over 130,000 clones, 75% to 90% of them singletons. The sequence was obtained from an adult who received the AZD1222 COVID-19 vaccine. This chain links TRBV7-9 with TRBJ2-4; possibly TRBD1 for D (5 bases). The specimen comprised peripheral blood, sampled 28 days after the second AZD1222 dose. The CDR3 region has the DNA TGTGCCAGCAGCTTAGATGGGGCCTTAGCCAAAAACATTCAGTACTTC. Translation gives CASSLDGALAKNIQYF.